The clone carrying this TCR beta chain came up many times. The data were taken from a study of T cells in Graves' hyperthyroidism and ophthalmopathy. RNA transcripts gave rise to amplified TCR beta CDR3 regions. The HTBI primer set drove a first-round RT-PCR of the TCR CDR3. TCRdb redid the calling of the multiplex PCR reads with MiXCR, one entry per CDR3 protein. The sample lists approximately 590,000 distinct CDR3 sequences, around a sixth occurring once. Trimming cost V 3 bases and J 3 bases, with 18 bases left between them. Germline V gene sequence: CDR1 KGHSH, CDR2 LQKENI. The CDR3 totals 16 residues.

The chain employs TRBV18 and TRBJ2-7; D tentatively reads TRBD1 or TRBD2 (5 bases each). The clonotype comes from a woman aged 25 to 39 with Graves' hyperthyroidism. Sequencing input: blood. The CDR3 DNA sequence: TGTGCCAGCTCACCGTTCCGGGACGCCCCGAACTACGAGCAGTACTTC. Protein sequence: CASSPFRDAPNYEQYF.